The 29 T cell receptor beta chains listed next were all sequenced from one sample in a study of control samples from healthy donors and cancer patients. Profiled with immunoSEQ multiplex PCR; TCRdb holds only in-frame clones, not every one. The sample has 150,000 to 180,000 clones, just under 95% seen once. Sequencing was done on a sample of blood. The receptors were gathered from a man aged 35-49 years in good health.

The chain employs TRBV19 and TRBJ1-1, with a weak D call TRBD1 (5 bases). The CDR3 has 14 amino acids. The germline gives CDR1 LNHDA, CDR2 SQIVND (reference sequence). V lost 4 bases, J lost 0 bases, and 9 bases lay in between. This CDR3 reads CASSTRTLNTEAFF. The DNA of the CDR3 is TGTGCCAGTAGTACCCGGACACTGAACACTGAAGCTTTCTTT.

This chain uses TRBV5-1 with TRBJ1-1, with a weak D call TRBD1 (5 bases). Germline V lookup: CDR1 SGHRS, CDR2 YFSETQ. Trimming pared 4 bases from V and 4 bases from J, leaving 17 bases between. The CDR3 has 15 residues. CDR3 DNA: TGCGCCAGCAGCGGAGACAGACTCCGGGGCACTGAAGCTTTCTTT. Translation: CASSGDRLRGTEAFF. The variable domain in full, with the rest retrieved from reference TRBV5-1 and TRBJ1-1, is KAGVTQTPRYLIKTRGQQVTLSCSPISGHRSVSWYQQTPGQGLQFLFEYFSETQRNKGNFPGRFSGRQFSNSRSEMNVSTLELGDSALYLCASSGDRLRGTEAFFGQGTRLTVV.

This chain connects TRBV5-6 to TRBJ1-1; D not resolved. The germline gives CDR1 SGHDT, CDR2 YYEEEE. With 0 bases removed from V and 4 bases from J, the gap between germline ends came to 7 bases. This CDR3 is built from 13 residues. The CDR3 region is CASSLGEATEAFF. CDR3 DNA sequence: TGTGCCAGCAGCTTGGGGGAGGCCACTGAAGCTTTCTTT.

The chain has TRBV15 and TRBJ1-6, with TRBD1 identical over 10 bases. This CDR3 comprises 16 residues. In germline, CDR1 is LNHNV, CDR2 YYDKDF (reference sequence). V gave up 2 bases and J gave up 9 bases; unmatched junction bases: 7. This CDR3 reads CATSRTLTGGSSPLHF. For the CDR3, the DNA is TGTGCCACCAGCAGAACGCTGACAGGGGGCAGTTCACCCCTCCACTTT.

The rearrangement uses TRBV6-2 or TRBV6-3 and TRBJ2-2; possibly TRBD1 for D (8 bases). Per germline, CDR1 MNHEY and CDR2 SVGEGT. The CDR3 is made up of 15 amino acids. Trimming took 6 bases from V and 3 from J, leaving 14 bases between them. In nucleotides, the CDR3 is TGTGCCAGCAGCGTCACAGGGGGGGACACCGGGGAGCTGTTTTTT. Its translation is CASSVTGGDTGELFF.

Points on this clone: The junction shows a germline mismatch at one end, possibly a read error. The chain combines TRBV19 with TRBJ2-4; D ambiguous. The germline V gene encodes CDR1 LNHDA and CDR2 SQIVND (reference sequence). CDR3 length: 13 residues. The CDR3 sequence: CATASTGKSIQYF. The CDR3 coding sequence is TGTGCCACCGCATCCACGGGCAAAAGCATTCAGTACTTC.

The chain has TRBV28 and TRBJ1-6; no definite D call. CDR3 length: 12 amino acids. V lost 2 bases, J lost 12 bases, and 8 bases lay in between. Germline values: CDR1 MDHEN, CDR2 SYDVKM. The CDR3 DNA sequence: TGTGCCAGCAGTTTAAGGGTGAAACCCCTCCACTTT. Its protein product is CASSLRVKPLHF.

In its sample, this clone was seen once. The chain joins TRBV27 to TRBJ2-7; D gene uncertain. Germline V gives CDR1 MNHEY, CDR2 SMNVEV (reference sequence). This CDR3 has 14 residues. Trimming stripped 5 bases from V and 4 bases from J, with 15 bases between. CDR3 in DNA: TGTGCCAGCAGTCAAAACCCCGACGGATACGAGCAGTACTTC. Encoded protein: CASSQNPDGYEQYF.

This clone came up once. This chain links TRBV15 with TRBJ2-7; the D is unclear. CDR1 is LNHNV and CDR2 is YYDKDF in the germline V gene (reference sequence). This CDR3 is 13 amino acids long. Trimming cost V 5 bases and J 2 bases, with 10 bases left between them. CDR3 sequence: CATSLRATYEQYF. For the CDR3, the DNA is TGTGCCACCAGCCTCCGGGCCACCTACGAGCAGTACTTC.

The chain couples TRBV9 to TRBJ2-3; 9 nucleotides agree with TRBD2. The CDR3 totals 17 residues. V lost 1 base and J lost 0; bases outside the gene matches: 6. CDR1 and CDR2 from the germline V gene are SGDLS and YYNGEE. CDR3 in amino acids: CASSVLAGTTSTDTQYF. The DNA for the CDR3 is TGTGCCAGCAGCGTACTAGCGGGGACTACTAGCACAGATACGCAGTATTTT.

The CDR3 coding sequence is TGTGCCAGCAGGGGGGACAGGCCTGAAAAACTGTTTTTT. Amino acids: CASRGDRPEKLFF. The chain joins TRBV2 to TRBJ1-4; 8 nucleotides match TRBD1. The V gene end was trimmed by 6 bases and the J gene end by 7 bases; junction bases not matched to a gene: 4. CDR1 and CDR2 (germline): SNHLY, FYNNEI. The CDR3 is 13 residues long. Full variable domain (rest looked up from reference TRBV2 and TRBJ1-4): EPEVTQTPSHQVTQMGQEVILRCVPISNHLYFYWYRQILGQKVEFLVSFYNNEISEKSEIFDDQFSVERPDGSNFTLKIRSTKLEDSAMYFCASRGDRPEKLFFGSGTQLSVL.

In this sample, this clone turned up once. The V and J genes are TRBV11-2 and TRBJ2-7; the match to TRBD2 covers 10 bases. V trimming: 3 bases; J trimming: 4 bases; junction bases outside the gene matches: 9. Germline V lookup: CDR1 SGHAT, CDR2 FQNNGV. The CDR3 consists of 16 residues. The CDR3 DNA follows: TGTGCCAGCAGCTTGGGCCTAGCGGGGGCCTATTACGAGCAGTACTTC. This codes for CASSLGLAGAYYEQYF.

V usage is TRBV19 and J usage is TRBJ1-1; D is unclear. The germline V gene encodes CDR1 LNHDA and CDR2 SQIVND (reference sequence). V was pared by 3 bases and J by 1 base, with 9 bases between. CDR3 length equals 14 residues. The CDR3: CASSMGSGNTEAFF. The CDR3, as DNA: TGTGCCAGTAGTATGGGGTCCGGGAACACTGAAGCTTTCTTT.

This clone was picked up one time. J is TRBJ1-3 and V is TRBV5-5, with D tentatively TRBD1 (5 bases). Germline CDR1 SGHKS, CDR2 YYEKEE (reference sequence). The CDR3 loop spans 16 amino acids. Deletions cut 4 bases from V and 2 bases from J, with 16 bases between. The CDR3 nucleotides read TGTGCCAGCAGCCAGACAGCTACTCCCCCTGGAAACACCATATATTTT. Its protein product is CASSQTATPPGNTIYF.

The chain carries TRBV3-1 (or the pseudogene TRBV3-2) and TRBJ2-1; tentative D call: TRBD2 (5 bases). This CDR3 has 15 amino acids. Germline V CDR1 and CDR2: LGHDT, YNNKEL (reference sequence). Trimming shortened V by 0 bases and J by 5 bases, and 11 bases separated the two germline ends. The CDR3 bases are TGTGCCAGCAGCCAAGAGGTGCGGGTTAACAATGAGCAGTTCTTC. This codes for CASSQEVRVNNEQFF.

The gene calls are TRBV11-2 and TRBJ1-2, with TRBD1 identical over 8 bases. Trimming cost V 4 bases and J 5 bases; bases outside gene matches: 9. CDR1 and CDR2 (germline): SGHAT, FQNNGV. The CDR3 covers 15 residues. The CDR3 loop is CASSWGQADGYGYTF. DNA for the CDR3: TGTGCCAGCAGCTGGGGACAGGCGGATGGGTATGGCTACACCTTC.

This chain links TRBV28 with TRBJ1-6; D gene unclear. The CDR3 totals 13 residues. Trimming cost V 8 bases and J 5 bases, with 10 bases left between them. CDR1 and CDR2 (germline): MDHEN, SYDVKM. In DNA, the CDR3 is TGTGCCAGCGGGGAGAACCATAATTCACCCCTCCACTTT. It codes for CASGENHNSPLHF.

The CDR3 DNA sequence: TGTGCCAGCAGCCCTTGGACAGCGACGAACACTGAAGCTTTCTTT. It codes for CASSPWTATNTEAFF. The rearrangement links TRBV9 to TRBJ1-1; D possibly corresponds to TRBD1 (6 bases). Trimming took off 4 bases at V and 1 base at J, with 14 bases between the two ends. CDR3 length: 15 amino acids. In germline, CDR1 is SGDLS, CDR2 YYNGEE.

This chain links TRBV7-4 with TRBJ1-5, with 7 bases aligning to TRBD1. The CDR3 consists of 16 residues. Trimming cost V 5 bases and J 2 bases; bases outside gene matches: 9. Germline lookup yields CDR1 SGHVT and CDR2 SQSDAQ. CDR3 sequence (DNA): TGTGCCAGCAGCCCAGGCCAGGGGGACGGCAATCAGCCCCAGCATTTT. It codes for CASSPGQGDGNQPQHF.

This clone was detected once. The chain has TRBV3-1 (or the pseudogene TRBV3-2) and TRBJ2-1; 9 nucleotides align to TRBD2. V trimming: 1 base; J trimming: 7 bases; junction bases outside the gene matches: 8. Germline values: CDR1 LGHDT, CDR2 YNNKEL (reference sequence). This CDR3 spans 16 amino acids. CDR3 in amino acids: CASSQAISGGQNEQFF. CDR3 nucleotides: TGTGCCAGCAGCCAAGCCATTAGCGGGGGCCAGAATGAGCAGTTCTTC.

The chain has TRBV6-2 or TRBV6-3 and TRBJ2-7, with 7 bases matching TRBD1. The CDR3 has 14 amino acids. V gave up 6 bases and J gave up 4 bases; unmatched junction bases: 9. Germline CDR1 MNHEY, CDR2 SVGEGT. CDR3 region: CASSPQGSKYEQYF. CDR3 sequence (DNA): TGTGCCAGCAGCCCACAGGGGAGTAAATACGAGCAGTACTTC.

Points on this clone: Other DNA sequences in the same sample also yield this CDR3. This sequence joins TRBV7-3 and TRBJ1-5; maybe TRBD1 (5 bases). The CDR3 extends over 13 amino acids. With 6 bases removed from V and 7 bases from J, the gap between germline ends came to 13 bases. CDR1 is SGHTA and CDR2 is FQGTGA in the germline V gene. In DNA form, the CDR3 reads TGTGCCAGCAGTCCTCAGGGTGGCCAGCCCCAGCATTTT. Translating it yields CASSPQGGQPQHF.

This rearrangement joins TRBV15 to TRBJ1-2; possible D gene TRBD1, 5 bases. The CDR3 consists of 14 residues. V lost 0 bases and J 5 bases, leaving 10 bases between the germline ends. The V gene's germline CDR1 is LNHNV and CDR2 YYDKDF (reference sequence). CDR3 residues: CATSRDKGAYGYTF. The CDR3 region has the DNA TGTGCCACCAGCAGAGATAAAGGGGCTTATGGCTACACCTTC.

The V call is TRBV5-5, the J call TRBJ2-1; 12 positions match TRBD2. Germline V lookup: CDR1 SGHKS, CDR2 YYEKEE (reference sequence). V was pared by 7 bases and J by 4 bases, with 6 bases of the junction left unmatched. The CDR3 sequence is 15 residues long. CDR3 sequence (DNA): TGTGCCAGCTTCCGGCTAGCGGGGGGGTACAATGAGCAGTTCTTC. Protein sequence: CASFRLAGGYNEQFF.

This chain joins TRBV19 and TRBJ1-5; 9 bases are a match to TRBD1. V was clipped by 3 bases and J by 4 bases; unmatched bases: 7. This CDR3 has 16 residues. Germline V gives CDR1 LNHDA, CDR2 SQIVND (reference sequence). This chain's CDR3 is CASSMSGTGINQPQHF. CDR3 in DNA: TGTGCCAGTAGTATGTCTGGGACAGGGATAAATCAGCCCCAGCATTTT. Supplemented by reference TRBV19 and TRBJ1-5, the full variable domain reads DGGITQSPKYLFRKEGQNVTLSCEQNLNHDAMYWYRQDPGQGLRLIYYSQIVNDFQKGDIAEGYSVSREKKESFPLTVTSAQKNPTAFYLCASSMSGTGINQPQHFGDGTRLSIL.

The rearrangement links TRBV12-3 or TRBV12-4 to TRBJ2-3, with D possibly TRBD2 on 5 matching bases. V lost 5 bases, J lost 3 bases, and 9 bases lay in between. CDR3 size: 13 residues. CDR3 nucleotides: TGTGCCAGCAGTCAGGACTGGACAGATACGCAGTATTTT. It codes for CASSQDWTDTQYF.

This clone was found once. The CDR3 spells CASSETVGGRYEQYF. The CDR3 bases are TGTGCCAGCAGTGAAACGGTCGGGGGGAGGTACGAGCAGTACTTC. The chain uses TRBV6-1 and TRBJ2-7; 7 nucleotides align to TRBD2. Germline V gene data show CDR1 as MNHNS and CDR2 as SASEGT. The ends lost 2 bases at V and 4 bases at J; junction bases unmatched: 8. This CDR3 region has 15 residues.

The chain recombines TRBV5-6 with TRBJ1-4; TRBD1 is a possible D gene (5 bases). The germline V gene has CDR1 SGHDT and CDR2 YYEEEE. V lost 4 bases and J lost 3, with 10 bases in between. This CDR3 spans 14 amino acids. The CDR3 loop reads CASSRGGPNEKLFF. The CDR3 DNA reads TGTGCCAGCAGCCGGGGGGGACCTAATGAAAAACTGTTTTTT.

The CDR3 sequence: CASSLRTGYYGYTF. CDR3 DNA sequence: TGTGCCAGCAGTTTACGTACAGGGTACTATGGCTACACCTTC. The rearrangement links TRBV27 to TRBJ1-2, with TRBD1 as a possible D gene (6 bases). CDR3 length: 14 residues. CDR1 is MNHEY, CDR2 SMNVEV, per germline (reference sequence). V was trimmed by 2 bases and J by 3 bases, leaving 10 bases between them.